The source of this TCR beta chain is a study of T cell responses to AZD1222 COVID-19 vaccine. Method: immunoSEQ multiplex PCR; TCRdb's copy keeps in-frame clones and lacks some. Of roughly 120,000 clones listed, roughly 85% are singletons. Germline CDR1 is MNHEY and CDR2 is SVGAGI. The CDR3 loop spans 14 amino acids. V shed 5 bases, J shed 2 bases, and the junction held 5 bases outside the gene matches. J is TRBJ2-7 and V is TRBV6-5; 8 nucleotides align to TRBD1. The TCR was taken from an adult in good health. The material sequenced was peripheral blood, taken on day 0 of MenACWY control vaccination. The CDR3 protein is CASSRAGGTYEQYF. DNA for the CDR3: TGTGCCAGCAGTCGAGCAGGGGGCACCTACGAGCAGTACTTC.